Shown below are 30 T cell receptor beta chains from a single sample sequenced in a study of patients and donors after allogeneic stem cell transplantation. MiXCR, run by TCRdb on the RT-PCR reads, gives a single entry per CDR3 protein. The sample has about a million distinct CDR3 sequences, roughly 18% seen once; the top ten hold roughly 6%. Sequenced input: blood, either unsorted or a sorted T cell fraction (not recorded which). These receptors originate from a human donor who was either an allogeneic HSCT recipient or a stem cell or donor lymphocyte infusion donor (not recorded which). It is not recorded whose cells these are; they may come from a transplant donor.

The chain links TRBV28 to TRBJ2-7; TRBD1 matches 7 bases. CDR3 length equals 16 residues. V shed 5 bases, J shed 3 bases, and the junction held 13 bases outside the gene matches. The germline gives CDR1 MDHEN, CDR2 SYDVKM. This CDR3 is CASSPSWTGDHYEQYF. In nucleotides, the CDR3 is TGTGCCAGCAGTCCTTCTTGGACAGGTGACCACTACGAGCAGTACTTC.

The J gene is TRBJ2-1, the V gene TRBV19; 8 nucleotides agree with TRBD2. Trimming cost V 7 bases and J 4 bases; bases outside gene matches: 6. In germline, CDR1 is LNHDA, CDR2 SQIVND (reference sequence). The CDR3 runs 14 residues. CDR3 region: CASKAGVGYNEQFF. The CDR3, as DNA: TGTGCCAGTAAAGCGGGAGTCGGGTACAATGAGCAGTTCTTC.

This clonotype was seen a handful of times. V gene TRBV6-5 combines with J gene TRBJ2-5; D remains ambiguous. Deletions cut 0 bases from V and 5 bases from J, with 7 bases between. Looked up from germline, CDR1 is MNHEY and CDR2 is SVGAGI. CDR3 length: 13 amino acids. The CDR3 region has the DNA TGTGCCAGCAGTTACTCCCATGGGGAGACCCAGTACTTC. It is translated as CASSYSHGETQYF.

This clonotype turned up a few times. The chain has TRBV9 and TRBJ2-3, with TRBD1 matching over 8 bases. V lost 3 bases, J lost 3 bases, and 6 bases stayed unmatched. This CDR3 comprises 15 residues. Germline loops: CDR1 SGDLS, CDR2 YYNGEE. CDR3 DNA: TGTGCCAGCAGCGCCGGACAGGGTCGAACAGATACGCAGTATTTT. Its protein is CASSAGQGRTDTQYF. Full variable domain (remainder filled in from reference TRBV9 and TRBJ2-3): DSGVTQTPKHLITATGQRVTLRCSPRSGDLSVYWYQQSLDQGLQFLIQYYNGEERAKGNILERFSAQQFPDLHSELNLSSLELGDSALYFCASSAGQGRTDTQYFGPGTRLTVL.

This clonotype was picked up a small number of times. V gene TRBV12-3 or TRBV12-4 combines with J gene TRBJ1-1; the match to TRBD1 covers 8 bases. The V segment lost 4 bases and the J segment 1 base; nucleotides outside the gene matches: 5. The CDR3 has 15 amino acids. CDR3 nucleotides: TGTGCCAGCAGTTCCGGACAGGGACGGAACACTGAAGCTTTCTTT. This codes for CASSSGQGRNTEAFF.

To note about this clonotype: No DNA is shown, since the ends of the CDR3 on it are uncertain; the CDR3 is the one TCRdb lists. The chain has TRBV7-5 and TRBJ1-1; the tabulated D call, TRBD1, remains unverified against the DNA. TRBV7-5 is a pseudogene. The CDR3 comprises 19 residues, both ends counted. This CDR3 is CISVPEATPGTGLNTEAFF.

This clonotype showed up many times. This rearrangement joins TRBV12-3 or TRBV12-4 to TRBJ1-3; D uncertain. There are 11 residues in the CDR3. Trimming took 6 bases from V and 4 from J, leaving 4 bases between them. The CDR3 nucleotides are TGTGCCAGCAGCGCCGGAAACACCATATATTTT. It translates to CASSAGNTIYF.

This clonotype has just a few counts. The rearrangement links TRBV24-1 to TRBJ2-1, with 11 positions matching TRBD1. The CDR3 sequence is 17 residues long. Germline-derived CDR1 and CDR2 are KGHDR and SFDVKD. V dropped 2 bases and J dropped 3; count of bases not matched to a gene: 5. CDR3 loop: CATSDWRTGGLYNEQFF. The CDR3 bases are TGTGCCACCAGTGATTGGCGGACAGGGGGCCTCTACAATGAGCAGTTCTTC.

This clonotype was seen more than once but under ten times. V and J are TRBV5-1 and TRBJ2-1; possibly TRBD2 for D (5 bases). CDR1 and CDR2 from the germline V gene are SGHRS and YFSETQ. The CDR3 length is 13 residues. The V and J ends lost 4 bases and 7 bases respectively, with 12 bases between them. CDR3 protein: CASSPYRRNEQFF. In nucleotides, the CDR3 is TGCGCCAGCAGCCCGTATAGGAGGAATGAGCAGTTCTTC.

This chain joins TRBV6-5 and TRBJ2-3; either TRBD1 or TRBD2 may supply D (5 bases each). The V end was cut by 3 bases, the J end by 4 bases, with 14 bases between. The CDR3 covers 15 residues. Germline V gene data show CDR1 as MNHEY and CDR2 as SVGAGI. CDR3 nucleotide sequence: TGTGCCAGCAGTTATTCGGGACCTCCGGCAGATACGCAGTATTTT. Amino acid sequence: CASSYSGPPADTQYF.

This clonotype was observed a handful of times. The chain has TRBV6-1 and TRBJ2-5, with 11 bases that match TRBD2. This CDR3 is built from 17 residues. Germline loops: CDR1 MNHNS, CDR2 SASEGT. The V gene end was trimmed by 6 bases and the J gene end by 7 bases; junction bases not matched to a gene: 16. CDR3 in amino acids: CASSRGGLAGGGGTQYF. CDR3 nucleotides: TGTGCCAGCAGCCGAGGCGGACTAGCGGGCGGGGGTGGGACCCAGTACTTC.

This clonotype has just a few counts. The genes are TRBV29-1 and TRBJ1-2, with D maybe TRBD1 (6 bases). Trimming removed 4 bases at V and 4 bases at J, with 13 bases between. The germline V gene has CDR1 SQVTM and CDR2 ANQGSEA. The CDR3 extends over 13 amino acids. This CDR3 is CSVGGGPGYGYTF. CDR3 DNA: TGCAGCGTTGGGGGGGGCCCTGGCTATGGCTACACCTTC.

The gene calls are TRBV10-3 and TRBJ2-7, with a tentative D call TRBD2 (6 bases). Germline CDR1 reads ENHRY; CDR2 reads SYGVKD. V was shortened by 10 bases and J by 2 bases, with 15 bases between the two germline ends. This CDR3 is built from 13 residues. The CDR3 protein is CATARGEAYEQYF. The CDR3 DNA reads as TGTGCCACAGCGAGAGGGGAGGCCTACGAGCAGTACTTC.

The rearrangement links TRBV5-8 to TRBJ2-1; 7 nucleotides line up with TRBD2. V shed 4 bases and J 7 bases; nucleotides not matched to a gene: 8. In germline, CDR1 is SGHTS, CDR2 YDEGEE. The CDR3 contains 14 residues. As DNA, the CDR3 is TGTGCCAGCAGCAACCGGGACTACCGAAATGAGCAGTTCTTC. It translates to CASSNRDYRNEQFF.

The chain is built from TRBV29-1 and TRBJ1-1; D perhaps matches TRBD1 (6 bases). The V gene lost 7 bases and the J gene lost 2 bases, with 14 bases spanning the gap. The CDR3 has 13 amino acids. CDR1 is SQVTM, CDR2 ANQGSEA, per germline. As DNA, the CDR3 is TGCAGCGGAAAGACAGGTGGCAACACTGAAGCTTTCTTT. Translating it yields CSGKTGGNTEAFF.

This CDR3 is CASSLERLAGGSTDTQYF. The DNA of the CDR3 is TGTGCCAGCAGTTTAGAGAGACTAGCGGGAGGTAGCACAGATACGCAGTATTTT. The chain recombines TRBV12-3 or TRBV12-4 with TRBJ2-3, with TRBD2 matching over 13 bases. This CDR3 spans 18 amino acids. With V trimmed by 1 base and J by 0 bases, 4 bases remained unmatched.

This sequence joins TRBV5-1 and TRBJ1-1, with D possibly being TRBD1 (5 bases). Trimming shortened V by 4 bases and J by 5 bases, and 15 bases separated the two germline ends. CDR1 is SGHRS, CDR2 YFSETQ, per germline. The CDR3 runs to 14 residues. The CDR3 reads CASSPLGGETEAFF. The CDR3 DNA is TGCGCCAGCAGCCCCCTGGGGGGGGAGACTGAAGCTTTCTTT.

The CDR3 sequence is CASSLYGARNGYTF. CDR3 nucleotides: TGTGCCAGCAGCTTATACGGGGCACGGAATGGCTACACCTTC. The J gene is TRBJ1-2, the V gene TRBV7-8; D is possibly TRBD1 (5 bases). From germline, CDR1 is SGHVS and CDR2 FQNEAQ. The CDR3 is 14 residues long. Trimming pared 2 bases from V and 6 bases from J, leaving 13 bases between. The full variable domain, its missing parts supplied by reference TRBV7-8 and TRBJ1-2, is GAGVSQSPRYKVAKRGQDVALRCDPISGHVSLFWYQQALGQGPEFLTYFQNEAQLDKSGLPSDRFFAERPEGSVSTLKIQRTQQEDSAVYLCASSLYGARNGYTFGSGTRLTVV.

This chain joins TRBV12-3 or TRBV12-4 and TRBJ2-1; 11 bases are a match to TRBD2. This CDR3 has 20 amino acids. V was pared by 4 bases and J by 0 bases, with 14 bases of the junction left unmatched. The CDR3 spells CASSWASGGFLMSSYNEQFF. DNA for the CDR3: TGTGCCAGCAGTTGGGCTAGCGGGGGGTTTTTAATGAGCTCCTACAATGAGCAGTTCTTC.

This clonotype has just a few counts. This chain uses TRBV20-1 with TRBJ2-1; TRBD2 aligns across 7 bases. Unmatched junction bases numbered 10, after V lost 1 base and J lost 7 bases. This CDR3 is built from 15 residues. Germline V lookup: CDR1 DFQATT, CDR2 SNEGSKA (reference sequence). The CDR3 reads CSARGDYHLSNEQFF. The CDR3 bases are TGCAGTGCTAGAGGGGACTATCATTTGTCTAATGAGCAGTTCTTC.

This clonotype has more than one count but fewer than ten. V gene TRBV29-1 combines with J gene TRBJ2-7; D may be TRBD1 (6 bases). Trimming took 4 bases from V and 1 from J, leaving 11 bases between them. The CDR3 has 13 amino acids. Germline V gene lookup returns CDR1 SQVTM and CDR2 ANQGSEA. The CDR3 nucleotides are TGCAGCGTTGTTGGGACATATTCCTACGAGCAGTACTTC. As protein: CSVVGTYSYEQYF.

This chain links TRBV5-1 with TRBJ2-4; the D gene is possibly TRBD1 (5 bases). This CDR3 has 15 residues. Looked up from germline, CDR1 is SGHRS and CDR2 is YFSETQ. Between the trimmed V and J ends, which lost 2 bases and 1 base, there was a span of 10 bases. DNA of the CDR3: TGCGCCAGCAGCTTAACAGGTGCGGCCAAAAACATTCAGTACTTC. It is translated as CASSLTGAAKNIQYF.

This sequence joins TRBV6-2 or TRBV6-3 and TRBJ2-2, with a tentative D call TRBD2 (5 bases). This CDR3 is 15 amino acids long. V was clipped by 2 bases and J by 0 bases, with 7 bases between them. CDR1 is MNHEY, CDR2 SVGEGT, per germline. The CDR3 protein is CASSYLAANTGELFF. The DNA of the CDR3 is TGTGCCAGCAGTTACCTAGCAGCGAACACCGGGGAGCTGTTTTTT.

This clonotype occurred a few times. The V call is TRBV19, the J call TRBJ1-1; D uncertain. V lost 6 bases and J 6 bases, leaving 11 bases between the germline ends. Germline values: CDR1 LNHDA, CDR2 SQIVND (reference sequence). This CDR3 region has 12 residues. CDR3 in amino acids: CASRITAAEAFF. The CDR3 region has the DNA TGTGCCAGTAGAATTACAGCGGCTGAAGCTTTCTTT.

This clonotype was recorded a few times. The rearrangement links TRBV28 to TRBJ1-4; D remains ambiguous. V gave up 2 bases and J gave up 8 bases, with 12 bases separating them. This CDR3 region has 14 residues. CDR1 is MDHEN, CDR2 SYDVKM, per germline. The CDR3 sequence: CASSLESPGEKLFF. The CDR3 coding sequence is TGTGCCAGCAGTTTAGAGTCCCCTGGGGAAAAACTGTTTTTT.

V is TRBV5-4 and J is TRBJ2-5, with D maybe TRBD1 (6 bases). There are 14 residues in the CDR3. Germline CDR1 SGHNT, CDR2 YYREEE (reference sequence). V lost 4 bases and J 5 bases, leaving 15 bases between the germline ends. The CDR3 nucleotides are TGTGCCAGCAGCCCGGACAGTTGGGGGGAGACCCAGTACTTC. Translated, it gives CASSPDSWGETQYF.

The V gene is TRBV6-2 or TRBV6-3, the J gene TRBJ1-2; 7 bases map to TRBD1. Per germline, CDR1 MNHEY and CDR2 SVGEGT. This CDR3 has 16 amino acids. V shed 4 bases and J 8 bases; nucleotides not matched to a gene: 16. The DNA of the CDR3 is TGTGCCAGCAGTTTCCACAAACCCTCAACAGGGGACGGCTACACCTTC. As protein: CASSFHKPSTGDGYTF.

This chain uses TRBV5-1 with TRBJ2-5, with D perhaps matching TRBD1 (6 bases). CDR1 and CDR2 from the germline V gene are SGHRS and YFSETQ. V lost 4 bases and J 2 bases, leaving 9 bases between the germline ends. The CDR3 contains 13 residues. CDR3 nucleotides: TGCGCCAGCAGCGGACAGAATCAAGAGACCCAGTACTTC. Its protein is CASSGQNQETQYF.

This clonotype was recorded a few times. This chain joins TRBV10-3 and TRBJ2-3; D possibly corresponds to TRBD1 (5 bases). The germline V gene has CDR1 ENHRY and CDR2 SYGVKD. This CDR3 has 20 amino acids. V was shortened by 5 bases and J by 3 bases, with 30 bases between the two germline ends. The CDR3 DNA follows: TGTGCCATCAGTCTAGGGGCAGGCTTATCTATTGTGTATCCGACAGATACGCAGTATTTT. Translation gives CAISLGAGLSIVYPTDTQYF.

The V call is TRBV11-3, the J call TRBJ1-2; 7 nucleotides align to TRBD1. The CDR3 extends over 15 amino acids. Germline CDR1 and CDR2: SGHNT and YENEEA. V lost 4 bases and J lost 6; bases outside the gene matches: 11. CDR3 in DNA: TGTGCCAGCAGCTCACGAATGGGACAGCCGCATGGCTACACCTTC. Protein sequence: CASSSRMGQPHGYTF.